One sample yielded the 23 T cell receptor beta chains listed below, sequenced in a study of shared T cell receptors in the human thymus. Profiling relied on immunoSEQ multiplex PCR, and the TCRdb table lists in-frame clones only, not all of them. The data hold a few hundred thousand clones, with 85% to 95% observed a single time. Sequencing was carried out using thymocytes. Receptors were obtained from a human donor.

The chain links TRBV5-4 to TRBJ2-3, with a tentative D call TRBD2 (6 bases). This CDR3 is built from 15 residues. Germline V gene sequence: CDR1 SGHNT, CDR2 YYREEE (reference sequence). Trimming cost V 4 bases and J 2 bases, with 14 bases left between them. The DNA of the CDR3 is TGTGCCAGCAGCCGTAATCGGGACTTCACAGATACGCAGTATTTT. Its translation: CASSRNRDFTDTQYF.

The chain is built from TRBV11-1 and TRBJ2-1; D ambiguous. This CDR3 region has 13 residues. V lost 4 bases to trimming and J lost 9 bases, with 13 bases between them. Per the germline V gene, CDR1 is SGHAT and CDR2 is FQDESV (reference sequence). CDR3 amino acids: CASSCGLGCEQFF. The CDR3 DNA reads as TGTGCCAGCAGCTGTGGTTTGGGTTGTGAGCAGTTCTTC.

The chain couples TRBV9 to TRBJ2-3; 8 nucleotides agree with TRBD2. J lost 0 bases, V lost 2 bases, and 5 bases had no gene match. This CDR3 is built from 16 residues. The germline CDR1 and CDR2 sequences are SGDLS and YYNGEE. CDR3 protein: CASSVKAGASTDTQYF. CDR3 DNA sequence: TGTGCCAGCAGCGTTAAAGCGGGAGCTAGCACAGATACGCAGTATTTT.

The gene calls are TRBV5-1 and TRBJ1-1, with TRBD1 matching 8 bases. The germline V gene encodes CDR1 SGHRS and CDR2 YFSETQ. This CDR3 has 14 residues. After removal of 4 bases from V and 1 base from J, the junction contained 3 bases not matched to a gene. CDR3 residues: CASSLGTGNTEAFF. In DNA, the CDR3 is TGCGCCAGCAGCCTAGGGACAGGGAACACTGAAGCTTTCTTT.

The chain employs TRBV27 and TRBJ1-1, with 8 bases matching TRBD1. Germline CDR1 and CDR2: MNHEY and SMNVEV (reference sequence). V trimming: 5 bases; J trimming: 0 bases; junction bases outside the gene matches: 11. The length of the CDR3 is 17 residues. The CDR3 sequence is CASSASVSDRVNTEAFF. CDR3 bases: TGTGCCAGCAGTGCGTCGGTGTCGGACAGGGTGAACACTGAAGCTTTCTTT.

V gene TRBV28 combines with J gene TRBJ2-2, with 8 bases identical to TRBD1. CDR3 length: 15 amino acids. With V trimmed by 6 bases and J by 0 bases, 3 bases remained unmatched. Germline V gene sequence: CDR1 MDHEN, CDR2 SYDVKM. DNA of the CDR3: TGTGCCAGCAGCCCAGGGGGCGCGAACACCGGGGAGCTGTTTTTT. Protein: CASSPGGANTGELFF.

The chain joins TRBV5-4 to TRBJ2-6; 7 bases are a match to TRBD1. J gave up 0 bases and V 4 bases, and 7 bases lay outside the gene matches. This CDR3 region has 17 residues. CDR1 and CDR2 from the germline V gene are SGHNT and YYREEE (reference sequence). The CDR3 DNA reads as TGTGCCAGCAGCATTAGACAGGGTCCCTCTGGGGCCAACGTCCTGACTTTC. Protein sequence: CASSIRQGPSGANVLTF.

The chain links TRBV4-3 to TRBJ1-4; possible D gene TRBD1, 5 bases. The CDR3 has 15 residues. Germline values: CDR1 LGHNA, CDR2 YSLEER. V was shortened by 0 bases and J by 8 bases, with 13 bases between the two germline ends. The CDR3, as DNA: TGCGCCAGCAGCCAAGAGGGTCGTAAGGGGGAAAAACTGTTTTTT. Translation gives CASSQEGRKGEKLFF.

V gene TRBV4-2 combines with J gene TRBJ2-4, with TRBD1 identical over 11 bases. The ends lost 3 bases at V and 1 base at J; junction bases unmatched: 5. The CDR3 is 17 residues long. The V gene's germline CDR1 is LGHNA and CDR2 YNFKEQ. In DNA form, the CDR3 reads TGTGCCAGCAGCCATGGACAGGGGGCGAAGGCCAAAAACATTCAGTACTTC. Amino acid sequence: CASSHGQGAKAKNIQYF.

This clone has only one observation. The chain is built from TRBV28 and TRBJ2-7; 8 bases are shared with TRBD1. Germline loops: CDR1 MDHEN, CDR2 SYDVKM. The CDR3 covers 19 residues. V trimming: 7 bases; J trimming: 2 bases; junction bases outside the gene matches: 22. The chain's CDR3 is CASNSGPDRESSQPYEQYF. CDR3 DNA sequence: TGTGCCAGCAACTCCGGACCGGACAGGGAAAGTAGTCAGCCCTACGAGCAGTACTTC.

The chain carries TRBV7-8 and TRBJ1-2; D call uncertain. V lost 1 base and J 1 base, leaving 10 bases between the germline ends. The germline gives CDR1 SGHVS, CDR2 FQNEAQ. The CDR3 has 15 amino acids. This chain's CDR3 is CASSLEGTFNYGYTF. The CDR3 nucleotides are TGTGCCAGCAGCTTAGAAGGCACCTTTAACTATGGCTACACCTTC. Using reference TRBV7-8 and TRBJ1-2 for the parts outside the CDR3, the full variable domain is GAGVSQSPRYKVAKRGQDVALRCDPISGHVSLFWYQQALGQGPEFLTYFQNEAQLDKSGLPSDRFFAERPEGSVSTLKIQRTQQEDSAVYLCASSLEGTFNYGYTFGSGTRLTVV.

The rearrangement joins TRBV4-2 to TRBJ2-1, with D tentatively TRBD2 (5 bases). CDR3 length equals 17 residues. Germline V gene lookup returns CDR1 LGHNA and CDR2 YNFKEQ. With 0 bases removed from V and 2 bases from J, the gap between germline ends came to 14 bases. The CDR3 loop reads CASSQDLASWTYNEQFF. The CDR3, as DNA: TGTGCCAGCAGCCAAGATCTGGCTAGCTGGACCTACAATGAGCAGTTCTTC.

This chain connects TRBV27 to TRBJ1-2; D is undetermined. V shed 5 bases and J shed 1 base, with 11 bases lying between them. This CDR3 region has 14 residues. Germline values: CDR1 MNHEY, CDR2 SMNVEV (reference sequence). This CDR3 is CASSPGGDNYGYTF. The DNA of the CDR3 is TGTGCCAGCAGTCCCGGCGGGGATAACTATGGCTACACCTTC.

The chain is built from TRBV2 and TRBJ2-1; 9 positions match TRBD2. The length of the CDR3 is 15 residues. Germline assignment: CDR1 SNHLY and CDR2 FYNNEI. Trimming removed 6 bases from V and 2 bases from J; junction bases left unmatched: 5. In DNA form, the CDR3 reads TGTGCCAGCAGGTTGACTAGCGGCCCCTACAATGAGCAGTTCTTC. Protein product: CASRLTSGPYNEQFF.

This chain joins TRBV19 and TRBJ2-5, with 8 bases that match TRBD2. After removal of 3 bases from V and 5 bases from J, the junction contained 8 bases not matched to a gene. This CDR3 has 15 residues. Germline V CDR1 and CDR2: LNHDA, SQIVND (reference sequence). As DNA, the CDR3 is TGTGCCAGTAGTATTCGGGCTAGCGGGCGGGAGACCCAGTACTTC. Its protein is CASSIRASGRETQYF.

The gene calls are TRBV4-2 and TRBJ1-1; D uncertain. The CDR3 consists of 15 residues. The V and J ends lost 0 bases and 2 bases respectively, with 10 bases between them. Per the germline V gene, CDR1 is LGHNA and CDR2 is YNFKEQ. The CDR3 sequence: CASSQEGGYNTEAFF. In DNA form, the CDR3 reads TGTGCCAGCAGCCAAGAGGGAGGGTACAACACTGAAGCTTTCTTT.

The chain couples TRBV6-5 to TRBJ2-5; possibly TRBD1 for D (5 bases). This CDR3 has 14 residues. V was cut by 7 bases and J by 2 bases, with 14 bases left in between. Per germline, CDR1 MNHEY and CDR2 SVGAGI. CDR3 residues: CASTHRWGQETQYF. CDR3 DNA sequence: TGTGCCAGCACCCACAGGTGGGGTCAAGAGACCCAGTACTTC.

This chain connects TRBV11-2 to TRBJ2-7; possible D gene TRBD1, 5 bases. Germline CDR1 reads SGHAT; CDR2 reads FQNNGV. With 5 bases removed from V and 2 bases from J, the gap between germline ends came to 13 bases. This CDR3 is 14 amino acids long. CDR3 DNA: TGTGCCAGCAGCCCCCCAGGGATCACCTACGAGCAGTACTTC. Translating gives CASSPPGITYEQYF.

The chain uses TRBV28 and TRBJ1-4; 7 bases are a match to TRBD1. This CDR3 region has 13 residues. V dropped 6 bases and J dropped 7; count of bases not matched to a gene: 5. Germline loops: CDR1 MDHEN, CDR2 SYDVKM. CDR3 nucleotides: TGTGCCAGCAGACAGGGGAGGGGTGAAAAACTGTTTTTT. It yields the protein CASRQGRGEKLFF.

CDR3 sequence: CASKGDRGTNYGYTF. CDR3 DNA: TGTGCCAGCAAAGGGGACAGGGGAACTAACTATGGCTACACCTTC. The V call is TRBV6-4, the J call TRBJ1-2; TRBD1 aligns across 10 bases. V shed 7 bases and J 0 bases; nucleotides not matched to a gene: 5. The CDR3 contains 15 residues. Germline V gives CDR1 MRHNA, CDR2 SNTAGT.

The CDR3 sequence is CASSSTAAREQYF. In nucleotides, the CDR3 is TGCGCCAGCAGCTCAACGGCAGCCCGCGAGCAGTACTTC. V gene TRBV5-1 combines with J gene TRBJ2-7; D is undetermined. CDR1 is SGHRS, CDR2 YFSETQ, per germline. Between the trimmed V and J ends, which lost 3 bases and 6 bases, there was a span of 13 bases. CDR3 length: 13 residues.

The CDR3 reads CASEDSAFGIYGYTF. The DNA for the CDR3 is TGTGCCAGCGAGGACAGTGCGTTCGGAATATATGGCTACACCTTC. This chain uses TRBV2 with TRBJ1-2; maybe TRBD1 (6 bases). Trimming pared 8 bases from V and 5 bases from J, leaving 21 bases between. There are 15 residues in the CDR3. Germline V CDR1 and CDR2: SNHLY, FYNNEI. The whole variable domain, remainder taken from reference TRBV2 and TRBJ1-2, is EPEVTQTPSHQVTQMGQEVILRCVPISNHLYFYWYRQILGQKVEFLVSFYNNEISEKSEIFDDQFSVERPDGSNFTLKIRSTKLEDSAMYFCASEDSAFGIYGYTFGSGTRLTVV.

This rearrangement joins TRBV30 to TRBJ1-2; a possible D gene is TRBD1 (6 bases). Trimming shortened V by 1 base and J by 3 bases, and 18 bases separated the two germline ends. This CDR3 is 16 amino acids long. CDR1 is GTSNPN, CDR2 SVGIG, per germline (reference sequence). The CDR3 is CAWSEPGGGTHYGYTF. The DNA for the CDR3 is TGTGCCTGGAGTGAACCTGGAGGGGGGACTCACTATGGCTACACCTTC.